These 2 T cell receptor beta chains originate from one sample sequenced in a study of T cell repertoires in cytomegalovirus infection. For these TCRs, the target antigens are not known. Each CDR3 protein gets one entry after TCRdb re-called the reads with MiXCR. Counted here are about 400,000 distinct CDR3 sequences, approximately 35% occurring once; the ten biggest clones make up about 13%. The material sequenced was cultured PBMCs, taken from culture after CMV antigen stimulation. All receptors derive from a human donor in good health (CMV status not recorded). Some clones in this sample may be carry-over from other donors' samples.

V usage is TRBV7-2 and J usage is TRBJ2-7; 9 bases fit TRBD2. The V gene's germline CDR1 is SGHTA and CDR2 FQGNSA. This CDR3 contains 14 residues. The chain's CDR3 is CAGSTRLAVYEQYV. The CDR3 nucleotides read TGTGCCGGCAGCACTCGACTAGCGGTCTACGAGCAGTACGTC.

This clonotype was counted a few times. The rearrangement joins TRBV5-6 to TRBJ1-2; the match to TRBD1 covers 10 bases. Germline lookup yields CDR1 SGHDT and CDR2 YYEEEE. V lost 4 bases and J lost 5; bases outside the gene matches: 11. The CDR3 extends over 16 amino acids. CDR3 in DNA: TGTGCCAGCAGCATCCGGACAGGGGGGTTTAGATATGGCTACACCTTC. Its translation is CASSIRTGGFRYGYTF.